This T cell receptor (beta chain) was identified in a study of T cell responses to AZD1222 COVID-19 vaccine. Of note for this clone: The antigen is unknown.

This table comes from immunoSEQ multiplex PCR, and its TCRdb copy is limited to in-frame clones, with some not included. The data show around 100,000 clones, about nine tenths seen once. The study's findings and limits: The study found vaccine-associated CD4 TCRs spanning spike, dominant at 160-218 and 743-854. Donors in the cohort were predominantly white British and more often female, and clonal diversity was possibly underestimated. It was only a handful of AZD1222 recipients who were seropositive at baseline.

The CDR3 runs to 14 residues. Trimming at V came to 0 bases and at J to 5 bases, leaving 3 bases not matched to a gene. Germline V gene sequence: CDR1 LNHDA, CDR2 SQIVND (reference sequence). This receptor was taken from an adult in good health. The sequencing here drew on peripheral blood, taken on day 0 of AZD1222 vaccination. This chain connects TRBV19 to TRBJ1-1, with 7 bases lining up with TRBD1. The DNA of the CDR3 is TGTGCCAGTAGTATAGACAGGGGGTCTACTGAAGCTTTCTTT. Translated: CASSIDRGSTEAFF. Complete variable domain (other parts from reference TRBV19 and TRBJ1-1): DGGITQSPKYLFRKEGQNVTLSCEQNLNHDAMYWYRQDPGQGLRLIYYSQIVNDFQKGDIAEGYSVSREKKESFPLTVTSAQKNPTAFYLCASSIDRGSTEAFFGQGTRLTVV.